This T cell receptor beta chain derives from a study of blood T cells in healthy people across ages. Using a J-beta primer mix together with a sample-barcoded 5' primer, a second PCR was run for 7 to 11 cycles. Each cDNA molecule, via a template-switch adaptor with 12 random nucleotides, was tagged. TCRdb reanalysed the 5' RACE reads using MiXCR and keeps one entry per CDR3 protein. The repertoire holds around 650,000 distinct CDR3 sequences, with approximately 30% as singletons. The CDR3 is made up of 12 amino acids. Germline V gives CDR1 SGHKS, CDR2 YYEKEE (reference sequence). Trimming shortened V by 4 bases and J by 4 bases, and 8 bases separated the two germline ends. In this sample, this clonotype turned up a few times. The antigen remains undetermined. Broader study findings: The study lacked donor CMV status, which possibly confounded expanded clonotype changes.

What was sequenced was blood. The V and J genes are TRBV5-5 and TRBJ1-2; D is possibly TRBD1 (5 bases). This receptor was taken from a woman older than 75 in good health. The CDR3 DNA sequence: TGTGCCAGCAGCGGGGCAACCTATGGCTACACCTTC. Protein: CASSGATYGYTF.